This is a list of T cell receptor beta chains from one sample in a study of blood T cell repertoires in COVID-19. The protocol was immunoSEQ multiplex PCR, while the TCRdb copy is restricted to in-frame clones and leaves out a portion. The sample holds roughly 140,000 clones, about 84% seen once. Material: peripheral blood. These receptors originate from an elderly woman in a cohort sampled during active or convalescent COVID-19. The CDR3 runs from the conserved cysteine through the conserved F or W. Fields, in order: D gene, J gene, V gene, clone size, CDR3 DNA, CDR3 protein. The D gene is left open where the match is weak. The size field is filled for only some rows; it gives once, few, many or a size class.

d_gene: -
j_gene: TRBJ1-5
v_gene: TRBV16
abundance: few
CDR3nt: TGTGCCAGCAGCCGGAACAGGGCGAATCAGCCCCAGCATTTT
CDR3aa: CASSRNRANQPQHF

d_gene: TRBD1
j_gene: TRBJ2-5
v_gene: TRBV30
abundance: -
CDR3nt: TGTGCCTGGAGTGTAACAGGGGGCTGGGAGACCCAGTACTTC
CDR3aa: CAWSVTGGWETQYF

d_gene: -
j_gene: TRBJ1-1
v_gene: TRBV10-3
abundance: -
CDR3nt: TGTGCCATCAGTGAGTCTGGAGGGCGCAGGATTTCAGGAACTGAAGCTTTCTTT
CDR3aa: CAISESGGRRISGTEAFF

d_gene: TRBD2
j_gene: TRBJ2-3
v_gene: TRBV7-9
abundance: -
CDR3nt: TGTGCCAGCAGCTTGACTAGCGGTGGGGGCACAGATACGCAGTATTTT
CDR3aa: CASSLTSGGGTDTQYF

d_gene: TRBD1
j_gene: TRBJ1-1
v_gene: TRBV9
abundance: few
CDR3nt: TGTGCCAGCAGCAAACGGACAGGAGTGAACACTGAAGCTTTCTTT
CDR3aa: CASSKRTGVNTEAFF

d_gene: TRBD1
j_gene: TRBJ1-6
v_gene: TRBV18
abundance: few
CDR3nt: TGTGCCAGCTCACCACCCCAGGGGGGCGATTCACCCCTCCACTTT
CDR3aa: CASSPPQGGDSPLHF

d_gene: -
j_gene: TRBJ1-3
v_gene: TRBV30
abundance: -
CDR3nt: TGTGCCTGGAGCCTCCTTAATGGAAACACCATATATTTT
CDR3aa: CAWSLLNGNTIYF

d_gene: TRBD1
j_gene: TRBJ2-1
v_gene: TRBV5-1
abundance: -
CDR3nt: TGCGCCAGCAGCCCGCAGGGACAGGCAAGCTCCTACAATGAGCAGTTCTTC
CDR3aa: CASSPQGQASSYNEQFF

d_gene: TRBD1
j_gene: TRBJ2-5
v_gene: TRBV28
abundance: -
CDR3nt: TGTGCCAGCAGTTTTAACTTTCGGGACAGATTTAAAGAGACCCAGTACTTC
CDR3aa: CASSFNFRDRFKETQYF

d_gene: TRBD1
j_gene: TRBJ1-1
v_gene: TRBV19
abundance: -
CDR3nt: TGTGCCAGTAGTAGGGACAGGTGGGGAGCTTTCTTT
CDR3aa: CASSRDRWGAFF

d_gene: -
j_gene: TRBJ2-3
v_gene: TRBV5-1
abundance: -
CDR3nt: TGCGCCAGCAGCTTGGGGACAACAGATACGCAGTATTTT
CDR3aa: CASSLGTTDTQYF

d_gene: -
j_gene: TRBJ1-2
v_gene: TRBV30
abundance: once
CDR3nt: TGTGCCTGGACACCAGGGCTCGAGACAGGCTACACCTTC
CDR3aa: CAWTPGLETGYTF

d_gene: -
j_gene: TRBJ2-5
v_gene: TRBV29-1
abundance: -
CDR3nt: TGCAGCGTTGGCTTTCTGAGGGTTCAAGAGACCCAGTACTTC
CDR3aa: CSVGFLRVQETQYF

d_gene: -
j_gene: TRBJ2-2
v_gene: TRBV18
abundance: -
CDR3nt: TGTGCCAGCTCACCACGGTTAGACTGGAAGGACACCGGGGAGCTGTTTTTT
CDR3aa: CASSPRLDWKDTGELFF

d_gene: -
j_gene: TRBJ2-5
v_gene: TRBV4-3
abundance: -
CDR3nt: TGCGCCAGCAGCCAAGACCTGGGGGCGGCGGAGACCCAGTACTTC
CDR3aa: CASSQDLGAAETQYF

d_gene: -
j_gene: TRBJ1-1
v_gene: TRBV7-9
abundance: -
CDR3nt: TGTGCCAGCAGCTCTTCGGGACATCTGAACACTGAAGCTTTCTTT
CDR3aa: CASSSSGHLNTEAFF

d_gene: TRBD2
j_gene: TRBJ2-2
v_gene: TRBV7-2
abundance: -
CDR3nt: TGTGCCAGCAGTGGCGGGGGGGCCGTGGGCACCGGGGAGCTGTTTTTT
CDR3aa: CASSGGGAVGTGELFF

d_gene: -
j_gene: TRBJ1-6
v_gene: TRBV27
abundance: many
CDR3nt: TGTGCCAGCAGTAGGATAACAGGCGGCAATTCACCCCTCCACTTT
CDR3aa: CASSRITGGNSPLHF

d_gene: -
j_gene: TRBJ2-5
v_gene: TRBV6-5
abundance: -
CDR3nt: TGTGCCAGCAGTTTGACTAGGATCCAAGAGACCCAGTACTTC
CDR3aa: CASSLTRIQETQYF

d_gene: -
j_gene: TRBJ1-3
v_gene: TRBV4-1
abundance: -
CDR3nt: TGCGCCAGCAGCCAAGAACGGGGTTACACCATATATTTT
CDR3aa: CASSQERGYTIYF

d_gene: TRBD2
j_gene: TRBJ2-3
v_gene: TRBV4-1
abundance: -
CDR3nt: TGCGCCAGCGGATCGAGCGGGGGGGCAGATACGCAGTATTTT
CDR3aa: CASGSSGGADTQYF

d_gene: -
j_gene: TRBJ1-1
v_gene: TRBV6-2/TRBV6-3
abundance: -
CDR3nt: TGTGCCAGCAGTGGACACCATCGGAACACTGAAGCTTTCTTT
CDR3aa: CASSGHHRNTEAFF

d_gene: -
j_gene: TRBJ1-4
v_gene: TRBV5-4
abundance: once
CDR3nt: TGTGCCAGCAGCGAAAGGGGGACTAATGAAAAACTGTTTTTT
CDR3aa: CASSERGTNEKLFF